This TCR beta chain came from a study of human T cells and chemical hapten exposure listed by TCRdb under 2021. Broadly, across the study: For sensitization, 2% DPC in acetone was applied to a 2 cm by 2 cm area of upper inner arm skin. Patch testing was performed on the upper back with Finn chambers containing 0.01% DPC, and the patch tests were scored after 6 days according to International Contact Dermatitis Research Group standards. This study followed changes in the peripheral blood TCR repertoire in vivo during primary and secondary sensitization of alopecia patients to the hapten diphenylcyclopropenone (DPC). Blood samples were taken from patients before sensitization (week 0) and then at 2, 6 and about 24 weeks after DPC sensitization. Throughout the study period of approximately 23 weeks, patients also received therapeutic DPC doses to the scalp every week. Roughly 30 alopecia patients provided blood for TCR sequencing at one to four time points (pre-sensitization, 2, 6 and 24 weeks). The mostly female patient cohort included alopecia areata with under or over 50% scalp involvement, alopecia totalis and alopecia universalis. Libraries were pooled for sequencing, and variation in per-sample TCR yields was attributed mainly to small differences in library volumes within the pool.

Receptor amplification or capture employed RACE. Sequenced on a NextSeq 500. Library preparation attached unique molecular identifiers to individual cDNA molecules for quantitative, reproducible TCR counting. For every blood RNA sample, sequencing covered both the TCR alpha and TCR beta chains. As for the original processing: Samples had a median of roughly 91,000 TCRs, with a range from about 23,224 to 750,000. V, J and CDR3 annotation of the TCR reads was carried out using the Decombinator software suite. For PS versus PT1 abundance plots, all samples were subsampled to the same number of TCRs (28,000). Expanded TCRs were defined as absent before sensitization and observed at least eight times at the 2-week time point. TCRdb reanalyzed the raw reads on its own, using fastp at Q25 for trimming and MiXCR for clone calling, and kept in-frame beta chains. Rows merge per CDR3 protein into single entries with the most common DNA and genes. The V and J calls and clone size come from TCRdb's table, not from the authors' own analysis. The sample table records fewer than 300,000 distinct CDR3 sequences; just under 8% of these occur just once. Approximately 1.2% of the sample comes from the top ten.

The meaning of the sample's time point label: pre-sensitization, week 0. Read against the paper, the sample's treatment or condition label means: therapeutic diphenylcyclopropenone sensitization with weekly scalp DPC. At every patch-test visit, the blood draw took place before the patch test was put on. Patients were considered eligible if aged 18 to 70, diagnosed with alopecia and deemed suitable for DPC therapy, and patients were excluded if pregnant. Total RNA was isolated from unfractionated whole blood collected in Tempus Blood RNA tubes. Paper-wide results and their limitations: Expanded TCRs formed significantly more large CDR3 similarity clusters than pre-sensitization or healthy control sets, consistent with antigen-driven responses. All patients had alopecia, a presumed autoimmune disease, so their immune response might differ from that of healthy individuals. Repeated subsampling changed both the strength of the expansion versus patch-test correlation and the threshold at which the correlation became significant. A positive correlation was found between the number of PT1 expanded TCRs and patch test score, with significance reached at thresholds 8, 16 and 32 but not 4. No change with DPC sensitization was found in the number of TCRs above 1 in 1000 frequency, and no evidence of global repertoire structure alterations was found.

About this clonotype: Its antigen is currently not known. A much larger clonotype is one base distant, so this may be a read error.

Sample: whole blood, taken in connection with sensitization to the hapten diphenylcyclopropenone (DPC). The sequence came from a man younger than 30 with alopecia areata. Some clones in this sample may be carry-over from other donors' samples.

For the CDR3, the sequence is CVSSVRDSAQYF. The bases read TGTGTCAGCAGCGTCCGGGACAGCGCTCAGTACTTC. The rearrangement combines TRBV9 with TRBJ2-4, with 7 junctional bases fitting TRBD1. The CDR3 contains 12 residues, cysteine and phenylalanine counted. Only the CDR3 DNA stays, 36 bases, in frame from base 1. CDR1 is given as SGDLS and CDR2 as YYNGEE, both from the germline V gene. The full variable domain, with segments outside the CDR3 supplied by the reference TRBV9 and TRBJ2-4 proteins, appears as DSGVTQTPKHLITATGQRVTLRCSPRSGDLSVYWYQQSLDQGLQFLIQYYNGEERAKGNILERFSAQQFPDLHSELNLSSLELGDSALYFCVSSVRDSAQYFGAGTRLSVL.